Listed below are T cell receptor beta chains from one sample, sequenced in a study of blood T cell repertoires in COVID-19. Clones were read by immunoSEQ multiplex PCR, and TCRdb kept only the in-frame ones, dropping some. This sample has under 400,000 clones, with around 89% found just once. Sequences were obtained from peripheral blood. These receptors were obtained from a woman aged 25 to 39 with COVID-19, enrolled during active disease. Both conserved end residues are part of each CDR3. Each record gives: V gene, clone size, J gene, D gene, CDR3 protein, CDR3 DNA. A D gene is named only where the DNA matches it firmly. For some rows the clone size is stated as once, few or many, or as a class when expanded; others skip it.

TRBV5-1	.	TRBJ1-3	.	CARVRDSGNTIYF	TGCGCCAGGGTGAGGGACTCTGGAAACACCATATATTTT
TRBV7-9	.	TRBJ1-6	.	CASRGGFNSPLHF	TGTGCCAGCCGCGGGGGTTTCAATTCACCCCTCCACTTT
TRBV7-9	once	TRBJ1-4	.	CASSLYNSGGLFF	TGTGCCAGCAGCTTATATAACAGCGGGGGACTGTTTTTT
TRBV6-6	.	TRBJ1-4	.	CASSGFGGEKLFF	TGTGCCAGCAGTGGGTTCGGGGGTGAAAAACTGTTTTTT
TRBV23-1	.	TRBJ2-6	TRBD1	CASSHFGTGPLSGANVLTF	TGCGCCAGCAGTCACTTTGGGACAGGACCCCTCTCTGGGGCCAACGTCCTGACTTTC
TRBV7-2	.	TRBJ2-7	.	CASSSRIGGVGEQYF	TGTGCCAGCAGTTCACGGATAGGGGGAGTGGGGGAGCAGTACTTC
TRBV6-6	.	TRBJ1-6	.	CASSLGQGSSPLHF	TGTGCCAGCAGTTTAGGCCAGGGGTCTTCACCCCTCCACTTT
TRBV24-1	.	TRBJ1-2	.	CATSDLRGYGYTF	TGTGCCACCAGTGATTTGCGGGGCTATGGCTACACCTTC
TRBV9	.	TRBJ1-2	TRBD1	CASSVGGTANYGYTF	TGTGCCAGCAGCGTAGGGGGGACAGCTAACTATGGCTACACCTTC
TRBV29-1	.	TRBJ1-1	TRBD1	CSVSFGTGGTEAFF	TGCAGCGTTTCTTTCGGGACAGGGGGCACTGAAGCTTTCTTT
TRBV5-8	.	TRBJ1-6	.	CASSLGQAGSPLHF	TGTGCCAGCAGCTTGGGGCAGGCCGGCTCACCCCTCCACTTT
TRBV10-1	.	TRBJ1-6	.	CASRDKQGRPPPLHF	TGCGCCAGCCGGGACAAACAGGGAAGACCTCCACCCCTCCACTTT
TRBV4-2	.	TRBJ1-1	.	CASSLNSGNTEAFF	TGTGCCAGCAGCCTAAACTCGGGAAACACTGAAGCTTTCTTT
TRBV4-1	.	TRBJ2-7	.	CASSQGGPAMGEQYF	TGCGCCAGCAGCCAAGGGGGGCCAGCTATGGGGGAGCAGTACTTC
TRBV2	.	TRBJ1-2	TRBD1	CASKNRQGATISGGYTF	TGTGCCAGCAAGAATAGACAGGGGGCGACGATCTCTGGGGGCTACACCTTC
TRBV29-1	.	TRBJ1-1	.	CSASGTKSSIGAFF	TGCAGCGCCTCCGGGACAAAGAGTTCCATCGGAGCTTTCTTT
TRBV12-5	.	TRBJ2-1	.	CASGSNPPGESYNEQFF	TGTGCTAGTGGTTCGAACCCCCCTGGGGAGTCCTACAATGAGCAGTTCTTC
TRBV5-5	once	TRBJ2-1	.	CASSPAPRGNNEQFF	TGTGCCAGCAGCCCAGCCCCGCGGGGAAACAATGAGCAGTTCTTC
TRBV27	few	TRBJ1-4	.	CANRTQGFAEKLFF	TGTGCCAACCGGACCCAGGGCTTTGCGGAAAAACTGTTTTTT
TRBV13	.	TRBJ1-1	.	CASSLRGDWDTEAFF	TGTGCCAGCAGCCTAAGGGGCGATTGGGACACTGAAGCTTTCTTT
TRBV2	.	TRBJ2-2	.	CASSGDSLSGELFF	TGTGCCAGCAGTGGGGACTCCCTTTCTGGGGAGCTGTTTTTT
TRBV25-1	.	TRBJ2-2	.	CASSGQNTGELFF	TGTGCCAGCTCGGGACAGAACACCGGGGAGCTGTTTTTT
TRBV3-1/TRBV3-2	.	TRBJ2-1	.	CASSQGSLRLGGSNEQFF	TGTGCCAGCAGCCAAGGGAGCCTAAGACTAGGAGGATCCAATGAGCAGTTCTTC
TRBV11-2	.	TRBJ1-1	.	CASSPWGGTEAFF	TGTGCCAGCAGCCCCTGGGGGGGCACTGAAGCTTTCTTT
TRBV4-2	.	TRBJ2-3	.	CASSHSSYSGGTQYF	TGTGCCAGCAGCCATTCTTCTTATAGCGGAGGCACGCAGTATTTT
TRBV5-1	.	TRBJ2-1	TRBD2	CASSFTSGGHNEQFF	TGCGCCAGCAGCTTCACTAGCGGGGGGCACAATGAGCAGTTCTTC
TRBV5-1	.	TRBJ1-6	TRBD1	CASSLVTGQYNSPLHF	TGCGCCAGCAGCTTGGTGACGGGACAGTATAATTCACCCCTCCACTTT
TRBV18	.	TRBJ2-5	.	CASSPAMSETQYF	TGTGCCAGCTCCCCCGCTATGTCGGAGACCCAGTACTTC
TRBV2	.	TRBJ2-6	.	CASRATGFGANVLTF	TGTGCCAGCAGGGCTACAGGGTTTGGGGCCAACGTCCTGACTTTC
TRBV7-2	.	TRBJ1-2	.	CASSLRRQAYDGYTF	TGTGCCAGCAGCCTCCGAAGACAGGCATATGATGGCTACACCTTC
TRBV7-9	.	TRBJ1-2	.	CASSPIMGNYGYTF	TGTGCCAGCAGCCCGATCATGGGCAACTATGGCTACACCTTC
TRBV4-1	few	TRBJ1-2	.	CASSQSSGEGGYTF	TGCGCCAGCAGCCAGTCTTCAGGGGAGGGGGGCTACACCTTC
TRBV2	.	TRBJ1-5	.	CASRPETGLQPQHF	TGTGCCAGCAGACCCGAAACAGGGCTTCAGCCCCAGCATTTT
TRBV15	few	TRBJ1-1	TRBD1	CATSRAGTVNTEAFF	TGTGCCACCAGCAGAGCGGGGACAGTGAACACTGAAGCTTTCTTT
TRBV27	.	TRBJ2-1	.	CASSNRAPGNEQFF	TGTGCCAGCAGCAACAGGGCCCCGGGGAATGAGCAGTTCTTC
TRBV3-1/TRBV3-2	.	TRBJ2-2	TRBD1	CASSTTGFAGELFF	TGTGCCAGCAGCACGACAGGGTTCGCCGGGGAGCTGTTTTTT
TRBV19	.	TRBJ1-5	.	CASSFIQVNQPQHF	TGTGCCAGTAGTTTTATCCAGGTCAATCAGCCCCAGCATTTT
TRBV7-2	many	TRBJ2-5	.	CASSSRNGGEGFWETQYF	TGTGCCAGCAGCTCCCGGAATGGCGGCGAAGGCTTCTGGGAGACCCAGTACTTC
TRBV4-3	.	TRBJ1-6	.	CASSQARDNLADSPLHF	TGCGCCAGCAGCCAAGCCCGGGATAATTTAGCAGATTCACCCCTCCACTTT
TRBV7-2	.	TRBJ2-3	.	CASSPPGTAQYF	TGTGCCAGCAGCCCACCCGGGACTGCGCAGTATTTT
TRBV28	.	TRBJ1-3	TRBD1	CASSSTGTGENTIYF	TGTGCCAGCAGTTCCACTGGGACAGGAGAAAACACCATATATTTT
TRBV6-1	once	TRBJ2-2	.	CASSGLAGLNTGELFF	TGTGCCAGCAGTGGTCTGGCGGGCCTAAACACCGGGGAGCTGTTTTTT
TRBV12-3/TRBV12-4	.	TRBJ1-2	TRBD1	CASSFRQGYGYTF	TGTGCCAGCAGTTTCCGACAGGGGTATGGCTACACCTTC
TRBV7-2	.	TRBJ1-3	TRBD1	CASTYSEGAGGNTIYF	TGTGCCAGCACCTACTCGGAGGGGGCGGGCGGAAACACCATATATTTT
TRBV19	.	TRBJ2-2	.	CASSILGDTGELFF	TGTGCCAGTAGTATACTCGGGGACACCGGGGAGCTGTTTTTT
TRBV11-2	.	TRBJ1-2	TRBD1	CASSLGQGYGYTF	TGTGCCAGCAGCCTAGGACAGGGCTATGGCTACACCTTC
TRBV6-5	.	TRBJ2-3	TRBD2	CASSISGGGADTQYF	TGTGCCAGCAGCATCAGCGGGGGAGGGGCAGATACGCAGTATTTT
TRBV4-1	.	TRBJ1-6	.	CASSQDGHPGSPLHF	TGCGCCAGCAGCCAAGATGGACACCCGGGTTCACCCCTCCACTTT
TRBV3-1/TRBV3-2	.	TRBJ1-5	TRBD1	CASSQGTGNQPQHF	TGTGCCAGCAGCCAGGGGACAGGTAATCAGCCCCAGCATTTT
TRBV18	.	TRBJ1-2	.	CASSPTPGTNYGYTF	TGTGCCAGCTCACCCACCCCAGGAACCAACTATGGCTACACCTTC
TRBV6-1	.	TRBJ1-6	.	CASSEYSGTPLHF	TGTGCCAGCAGTGAATATAGCGGGACACCCCTCCACTTT
TRBV28	.	TRBJ1-2	.	CASSLNSYGYTF	TGTGCCAGCAGTTTGAACTCCTATGGCTACACCTTC